This TCR beta chain was documented in a study of beta chain features in type 1 diabetes. Study as a whole: Sorted cells examined across all samples numbered 107,917,701.

Expressed TCRB transcripts were sequenced because the isolated RNA had all been reverse transcribed beforehand. Profiled with immunoSEQ multiplex PCR; TCRdb holds only in-frame clones, not every one. Here the sample spans hundreds of thousands of clones, about an eighth being singletons. This clone came up a few times. The target antigen is unknown. Study conclusions and caveats: All four CD4+ subsets from Type 1 diabetes patients carried moderately but significantly shorter TCRB CDR3s.

This CDR3 region has 10 residues. V gave up 5 bases and J gave up 9 bases, with 4 bases separating them. Germline V gene sequence: CDR1 MNHEY, CDR2 SVGAGI. Every single donor gave one heparinised blood draw, and these averaged roughly 100 mL. Purity exceeding 98% was reached by all sorted populations. The clonotype comes from a man in his late teens or twenties with type 1 diabetes. The V and J genes are TRBV6-5 and TRBJ2-2, with D hard to call. The sample was naive CD4+ T cells from blood. CDR3 residues: CASSRRELFF. The CDR3 DNA reads TGTGCCAGCAGTAGAAGGGAGCTGTTTTTT.